This T cell receptor beta chain was retrieved from a study of Graves' ophthalmopathy and Graves' hyperthyroidism. Study results and limitations: Progression of ophthalmopathy was predicted by the model with 65% to 71% sensitivity and just over 72% specificity. Among expanded thyroid clonotypes above 0.001 frequency, most also occurred in blood.

The CDR3 runs 14 residues. Trimming removed 8 bases from V and 6 bases from J; junction bases left unmatched: 6. CDR1 and CDR2 (germline): MGHDK, SYGVNS. On this clonotype: As yet, its antigen is unknown.

Amplified TCR beta CDR3 regions were obtained using RNA transcripts as template. An opening RT-PCR round employed HTBI primers and preceded a second-round multiplex PCR. Using its own MiXCR run on the multiplex PCR reads, TCRdb lists one record per CDR3 protein. The data show about 700,000 distinct CDR3 sequences, roughly 41% seen once. This clonotype was sampled from an adult man with Graves' ophthalmopathy. This chain links TRBV25-1 with TRBJ2-2, with 10 bases identical to TRBD1. The specimen was peripheral blood. CDR3 DNA: TGTGCCAGCGTATGGACAGGGGGGCCCGGGGAGCTGTTTTTT. It yields the protein CASVWTGGPGELFF.